This TCR beta chain was identified during a study of cytomegalovirus exposure and HLA in healthy donors. Germline CDR1 SQVTM, CDR2 ANQGSEA. V dropped 4 bases and J dropped 1; count of bases not matched to a gene: 10. This CDR3 has 17 residues. Vbeta (60) and Jbeta (13) primers were used in the PCR. This table comes from immunoSEQ multiplex PCR, and its TCRdb copy is limited to in-frame clones, with some not included. In the table there are approximately 140,000 clones, around three quarters of which are singletons. The sequence came from a man in his forties in good health and CMV-seropositive. The specimen was PBMCs. The J gene is TRBJ2-1, the V gene TRBV29-1; 10 bases map to TRBD2. CDR3 bases: TGCAGCGTTGCTGGACTAGCGGCTGACGGATCCTACAATGAGCAGTTCTTC. Translation gives CSVAGLAADGSYNEQFF.